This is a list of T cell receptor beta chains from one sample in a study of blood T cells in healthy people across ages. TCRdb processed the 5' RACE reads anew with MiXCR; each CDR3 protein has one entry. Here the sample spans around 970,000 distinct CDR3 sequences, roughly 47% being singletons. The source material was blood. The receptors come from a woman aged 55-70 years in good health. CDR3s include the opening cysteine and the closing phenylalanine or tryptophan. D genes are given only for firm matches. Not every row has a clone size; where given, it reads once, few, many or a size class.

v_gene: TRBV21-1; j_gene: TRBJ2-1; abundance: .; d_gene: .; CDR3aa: CASSSYCSGSCYNEQFF; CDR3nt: TGTGCCAGCAGCAGCTACTGTAGCGGGAGCTGCTACAATGAGCAGTTCTTC
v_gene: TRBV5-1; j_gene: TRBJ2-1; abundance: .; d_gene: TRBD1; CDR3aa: CASSFGQGVLNEQFF; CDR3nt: TGCGCCAGCAGCTTTGGGCAGGGGGTCTTGAATGAGCAGTTCTTC
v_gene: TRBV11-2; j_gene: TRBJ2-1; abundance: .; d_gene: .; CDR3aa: CASSLTAPLNEQFF; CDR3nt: TGTGCCAGCAGCTTAACGGCACCCTTGAATGAGCAGTTCTTC
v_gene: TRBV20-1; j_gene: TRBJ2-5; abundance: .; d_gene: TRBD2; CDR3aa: CSARDLPGGAQYF; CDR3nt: TGCAGTGCTAGAGACCTCCCGGGAGGGGCCCAGTACTTC
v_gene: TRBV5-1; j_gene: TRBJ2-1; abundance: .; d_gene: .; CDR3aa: CASSERRAEEQFF; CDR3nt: TGCGCCAGCAGTGAGAGGAGGGCCGAGGAGCAGTTCTTC
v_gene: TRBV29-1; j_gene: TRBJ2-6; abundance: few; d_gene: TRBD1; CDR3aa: CRPPDRGQKVITTPGANVLTF; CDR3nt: TGCAGGCCCCCGGACAGGGGACAAAAAGTGATAACCACTCCTGGGGCCAACGTCCTGACTTTC
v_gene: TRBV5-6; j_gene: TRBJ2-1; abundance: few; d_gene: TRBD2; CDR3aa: CASSPPRGEGQGRERFF; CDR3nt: TGTGCCAGCAGCCCCCCCCGTGGGGAGGGCCAAGGCAGAGAGCGGTTCTTC
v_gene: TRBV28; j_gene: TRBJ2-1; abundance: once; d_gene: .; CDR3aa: CASSLAAGRNEQFF; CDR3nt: TGTGCCAGCAGTTTAGCGGCGGGACGGAATGAGCAGTTCTTC
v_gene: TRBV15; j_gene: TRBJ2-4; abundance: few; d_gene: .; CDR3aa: CATSTRIIAAIDIQYF; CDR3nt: TGTGCCACCAGCACCCGGATAATCGCGGCGATCGACATTCAGTACTTC
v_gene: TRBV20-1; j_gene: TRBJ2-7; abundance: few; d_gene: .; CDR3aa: CSAIRDRYEQYF; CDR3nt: TGCAGTGCTATACGAGATAGGTACGAGCAGTACTTC
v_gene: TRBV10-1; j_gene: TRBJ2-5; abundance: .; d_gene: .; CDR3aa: CASSAVRDEETQYF; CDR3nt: TGCGCCAGCAGTGCTGTCAGGGACGAGGAGACCCAGTACTTC
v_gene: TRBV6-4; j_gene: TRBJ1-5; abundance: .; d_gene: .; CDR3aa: CASSENFRDPLTGNQPQHF; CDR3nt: TGTGCCAGCAGTGAAAACTTCAGGGACCCCCTAACCGGCAATCAGCCCCAGCATTTT
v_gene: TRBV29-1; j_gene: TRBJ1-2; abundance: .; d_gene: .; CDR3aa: CSVAQSITGMGYTF; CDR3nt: TGCAGCGTTGCGCAGTCAATTACAGGGATGGGCTACACCTTC
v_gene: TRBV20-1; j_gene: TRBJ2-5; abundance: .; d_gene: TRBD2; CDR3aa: CSARDWTSGETQYF; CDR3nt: TGCAGTGCTAGAGATTGGACTAGCGGAGAGACCCAGTACTTC
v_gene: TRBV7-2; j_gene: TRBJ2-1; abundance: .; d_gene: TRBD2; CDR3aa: CASSTRTSVYNEQFF; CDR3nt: TGTGCCAGCAGCACCCGGACTAGCGTATACAATGAGCAGTTCTTC
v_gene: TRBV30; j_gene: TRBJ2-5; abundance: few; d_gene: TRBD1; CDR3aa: CAWRSGTGVGRQYF; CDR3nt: TGTGCCTGGAGATCCGGGACAGGCGTTGGTCGGCAGTACTTC
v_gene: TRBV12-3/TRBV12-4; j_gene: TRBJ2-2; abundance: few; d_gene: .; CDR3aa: CASSRDGNTGELFF; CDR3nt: TGTGCCAGCAGCCGGGACGGAAACACCGGGGAGCTGTTTTTT
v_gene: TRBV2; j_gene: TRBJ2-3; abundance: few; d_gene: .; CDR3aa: CASSVGGSADTQYF; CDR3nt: TGTGCCAGCAGTGTAGGAGGGAGTGCAGATACGCAGTATTTT
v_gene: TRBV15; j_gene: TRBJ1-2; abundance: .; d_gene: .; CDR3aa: CATSRDGGGGYTF; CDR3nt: TGTGCCACCAGCAGAGATGGCGGGGGTGGCTACACCTTC
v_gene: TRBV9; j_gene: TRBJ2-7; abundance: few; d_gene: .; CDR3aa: CASSVDPRGYEQYF; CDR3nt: TGTGCCAGCAGCGTAGATCCCCGGGGGTACGAGCAGTACTTC
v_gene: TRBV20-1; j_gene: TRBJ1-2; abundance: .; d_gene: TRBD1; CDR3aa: CSATPGQGTYDYTF; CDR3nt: TGCAGTGCTACCCCGGGACAGGGAACCTATGACTACACCTTC
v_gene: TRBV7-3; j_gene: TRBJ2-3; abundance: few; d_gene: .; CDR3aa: CASTAGTLSTDTQYF; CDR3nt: TGTGCCAGCACTGCCGGGACACTCAGCACAGATACGCAGTATTTT
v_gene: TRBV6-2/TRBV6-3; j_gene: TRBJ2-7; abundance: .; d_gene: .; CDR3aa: CASSYPEDEQYF; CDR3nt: TGTGCCAGCAGTTACCCCGAGGATGAGCAGTACTTC
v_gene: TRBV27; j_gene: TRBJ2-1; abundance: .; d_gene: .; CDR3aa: CASRSLSGQFF; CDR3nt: TGTGCCAGCAGGTCCCTCAGTGGGCAGTTCTTC
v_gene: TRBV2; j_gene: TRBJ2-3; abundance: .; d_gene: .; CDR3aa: CASKSIVTGNTQYF; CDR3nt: TGTGCCAGCAAAAGCATCGTGACTGGAAATACGCAGTATTTT
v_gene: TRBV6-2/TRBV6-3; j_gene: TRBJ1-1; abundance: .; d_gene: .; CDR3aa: CASRPGTWNTEAFF; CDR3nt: TGTGCCAGCAGGCCCGGGACCTGGAACACTGAAGCTTTCTTT
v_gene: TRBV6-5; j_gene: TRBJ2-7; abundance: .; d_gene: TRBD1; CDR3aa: CASSAPGQGIREQYF; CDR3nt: TGTGCCAGCAGTGCCCCGGGACAGGGGATTCGGGAGCAGTACTTC